Listed below are T cell receptor beta chains from one sample, sequenced in a study of T-cell memory formation after mild COVID-19. A single record per CDR3 protein comes from TCRdb applying MiXCR to the 5' RACE reads. Of around 530,000 distinct CDR3 sequences in the sample, less than 25% were seen once. Sequencing was carried out using PBMCs or a T cell subset sorted from them (not recorded which). The receptors shown here come from an adult woman who had mild COVID-19 (a few samples of this study predate the infection). Cell type and time point are not known. CDR3s include the opening cysteine and the closing phenylalanine or tryptophan. Fields, in order: CDR3 DNA, CDR3 protein, V gene, D gene, J gene, clone size. D genes are given only for firm matches. A clone size is listed for some rows: how often the clone was seen (once, few, many), or a class if it is expanded.

CDR3 DNA: TGTGCCAGCAGCCCAGCCGGGAGGCCCTCCTACAATGAGCAGTTCTTC; CDR3 protein: CASSPAGRPSYNEQFF; V gene: TRBV7-2; D gene: TRBD2; J gene: TRBJ2-1; clone size: few
CDR3 DNA: TGTGCCAGCAGCCCATACGGGGCGAACACTGAAGCTTTCTTT; CDR3 protein: CASSPYGANTEAFF; V gene: TRBV7-9; D gene: -; J gene: TRBJ1-1; clone size: -
CDR3 DNA: TGCGCCAGCAGCTTCTACGGGGGGGCCTACAATGAGCAGTTCTTC; CDR3 protein: CASSFYGGAYNEQFF; V gene: TRBV5-1; D gene: TRBD2; J gene: TRBJ2-1; clone size: few
CDR3 DNA: TGTGCCACAGACAGGGAAGAGACCCAGTACTTC; CDR3 protein: CATDREETQYF; V gene: TRBV19; D gene: TRBD1; J gene: TRBJ2-5; clone size: -
CDR3 DNA: TGTGCCAGCAGCTACACTCCTTACTCTGGAAACACCATATATTTT; CDR3 protein: CASSYTPYSGNTIYF; V gene: TRBV5-5; D gene: -; J gene: TRBJ1-3; clone size: -
CDR3 DNA: TGTGCCAGCAGCCTGACAGATTCGAGCTCCTACGAGCAGTACTTC; CDR3 protein: CASSLTDSSSYEQYF; V gene: TRBV11-2; D gene: -; J gene: TRBJ2-7; clone size: -
CDR3 DNA: TGCAGTGCTATGACAGGGGGTGGGTACACTGAAGCTTTCTTT; CDR3 protein: CSAMTGGGYTEAFF; V gene: TRBV20-1; D gene: TRBD1; J gene: TRBJ1-1; clone size: few
CDR3 DNA: TGTGCCATCAGTGAGCCCTTAGCGGGAGGAGCGCCCAATGAGCAGTTCTTC; CDR3 protein: CAISEPLAGGAPNEQFF; V gene: TRBV10-3; D gene: TRBD2; J gene: TRBJ2-1; clone size: many
CDR3 DNA: TGCGCCAGCAGCCGTTCAGACAGGACAAATCAGCCCCAGCATTTT; CDR3 protein: CASSRSDRTNQPQHF; V gene: TRBV4-1; D gene: -; J gene: TRBJ1-5; clone size: many
CDR3 DNA: TGTGCCAGCAGACACCGGGACGGCTACTCTGGAAACACCATATATTTT; CDR3 protein: CASRHRDGYSGNTIYF; V gene: TRBV12-3/TRBV12-4; D gene: -; J gene: TRBJ1-3; clone size: -
CDR3 DNA: TGTGCCAGCAGCCGACCCGGGTACGAGCAGTACTTC; CDR3 protein: CASSRPGYEQYF; V gene: TRBV7-9; D gene: -; J gene: TRBJ2-7; clone size: many
CDR3 DNA: TGCAGTGCTAGAGACCAGGGACCCAAGCAGTTCTTC; CDR3 protein: CSARDQGPKQFF; V gene: TRBV20-1; D gene: -; J gene: TRBJ2-1; clone size: -
CDR3 DNA: TGTGCCAGCAGTTTCCCAGGGAGCGGGGGGGCGGAGGCCACGCAGTATTTT; CDR3 protein: CASSFPGSGGAEATQYF; V gene: TRBV27; D gene: TRBD2; J gene: TRBJ2-3; clone size: many
CDR3 DNA: TGTGCCAGCAGGGGCACCGGCCAAGAGACCCAGTACTTC; CDR3 protein: CASRGTGQETQYF; V gene: TRBV14; D gene: -; J gene: TRBJ2-5; clone size: few